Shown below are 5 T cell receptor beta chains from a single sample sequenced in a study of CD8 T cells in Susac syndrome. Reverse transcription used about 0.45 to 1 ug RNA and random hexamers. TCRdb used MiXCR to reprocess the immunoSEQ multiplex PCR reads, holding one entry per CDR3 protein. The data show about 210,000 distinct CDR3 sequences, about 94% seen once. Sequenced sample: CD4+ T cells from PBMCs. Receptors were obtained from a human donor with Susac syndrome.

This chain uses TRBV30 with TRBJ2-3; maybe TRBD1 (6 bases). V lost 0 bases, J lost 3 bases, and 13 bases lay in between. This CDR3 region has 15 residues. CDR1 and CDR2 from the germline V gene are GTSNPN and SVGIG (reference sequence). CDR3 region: CAWSVAGVGTDTQYF. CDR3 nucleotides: TGTGCCTGGAGTGTAGCAGGGGTGGGGACAGATACGCAGTATTTT.

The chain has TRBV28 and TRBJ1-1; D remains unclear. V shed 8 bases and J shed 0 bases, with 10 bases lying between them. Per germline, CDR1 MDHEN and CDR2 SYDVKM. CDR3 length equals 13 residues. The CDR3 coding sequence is TGTGCCAGCTACGGGCATATGAACACTGAAGCTTTCTTT. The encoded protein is CASYGHMNTEAFF.

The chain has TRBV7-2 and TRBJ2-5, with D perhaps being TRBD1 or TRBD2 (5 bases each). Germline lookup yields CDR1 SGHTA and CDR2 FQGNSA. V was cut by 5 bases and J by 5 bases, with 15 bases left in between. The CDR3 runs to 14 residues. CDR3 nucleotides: TGTGCCAGCAGCACAAGCGGCAGGGCGGAGACCCAGTACTTC. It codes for CASSTSGRAETQYF. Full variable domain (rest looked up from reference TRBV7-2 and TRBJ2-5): GAGVSQSPSNKVTEKGKDVELRCDPISGHTALYWYRQSLGQGLEFLIYFQGNSAPDKSGLPSDRFSAERTGGSVSTLTIQRTQQEDSAVYLCASSTSGRAETQYFGPGTRLLVL.

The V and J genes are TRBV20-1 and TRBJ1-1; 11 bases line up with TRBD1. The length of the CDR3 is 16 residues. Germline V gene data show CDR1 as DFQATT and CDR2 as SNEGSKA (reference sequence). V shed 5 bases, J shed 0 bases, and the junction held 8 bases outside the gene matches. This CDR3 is CSAPRTGGDMNTEAFF. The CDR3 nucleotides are TGCAGTGCTCCTAGGACAGGGGGCGACATGAACACTGAAGCTTTCTTT.

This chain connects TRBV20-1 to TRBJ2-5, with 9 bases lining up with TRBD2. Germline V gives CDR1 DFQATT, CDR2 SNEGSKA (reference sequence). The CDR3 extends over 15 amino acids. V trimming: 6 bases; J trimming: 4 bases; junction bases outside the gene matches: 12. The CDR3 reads CSAPRGPSGVETQYF. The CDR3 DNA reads TGCAGTGCCCCGAGGGGCCCTAGCGGGGTAGAGACCCAGTACTTC.